These 2 T cell receptor beta chains came from one sample sequenced in a study of blood T cell repertoires in COVID-19. Clones were read by immunoSEQ multiplex PCR, and TCRdb kept only the in-frame ones, dropping some. The table includes about 140,000 clones, 75% to 85% detected once. Material: peripheral blood. Receptor source: a man aged 55 to 70 with active or convalescent COVID-19.

This clone appeared a few times. This rearrangement joins TRBV27 to TRBJ1-1; D is unclear. The CDR3 totals 12 residues. Trimming pared 2 bases from V and 4 bases from J, leaving 5 bases between. CDR1 and CDR2 from the germline V gene are MNHEY and SMNVEV (reference sequence). The CDR3 loop reads CASSLPGTEAFF. CDR3 coding DNA: TGTGCCAGCAGTTTACCCGGCACTGAAGCTTTCTTT.

V is TRBV30 and J is TRBJ1-5; D call uncertain. CDR3 size: 15 residues. Germline V gives CDR1 GTSNPN, CDR2 SVGIG (reference sequence). V dropped 0 bases and J dropped 1 base, with 10 bases sitting between them. The CDR3 protein is CAWSVRAGSNQPQHF. CDR3 bases: TGTGCCTGGAGTGTACGGGCGGGCAGCAATCAGCCCCAGCATTTT.